Listed here are 17 T cell receptor beta chains from one sample, sequenced in a study of T cell repertoires in cytomegalovirus infection. TCRdb re-called the reads through MiXCR, storing one row per CDR3 protein. The sample includes about 120,000 distinct CDR3 sequences, over 25% of them seen just once. For these receptors, no antigen is known. Sequences were derived from CD8+ T cells from cultured PBMCs, sampled from culture after CMV antigen stimulation. All receptors derive from a human donor in good health (CMV status not recorded). Some clones in this sample may be carry-over from other donors' samples.

The chain combines TRBV2 with TRBJ2-2; TRBD2 is a possible D gene (5 bases). The germline V and J ends were trimmed by 3 bases and 1 base, with 12 bases remaining between them. Germline assignment: CDR1 SNHLY and CDR2 FYNNEI. The CDR3 has 16 amino acids. CDR3 sequence (DNA): TGTGCCAGCAGTGACGGTGAGCGGATGAACACCGGGGAGCTGTTTTTT. Translating gives CASSDGERMNTGELFF.

Concerning this clonotype: This may come from a read error, since a much larger clone is one base off. The V gene is TRBV7-9, the J gene TRBJ1-1; D gene uncertain. V dropped 3 bases and J dropped 1 base, with 6 bases sitting between them. Looked up from germline, CDR1 is SEHNR and CDR2 is FQNEAQ (reference sequence). The length of the CDR3 is 13 residues. CDR3: CASSFWENTEAFF. The CDR3 DNA follows: TGTGCCAGCAGCTTCTGGGAGAACACTGAAGCTTTCTTT.

The V and J genes are TRBV20-1 and TRBJ2-5, with D maybe TRBD2 (6 bases). Trimming removed 0 bases at V and 6 bases at J, with 17 bases between. The CDR3 runs to 15 residues. Germline V gene data show CDR1 as DFQATT and CDR2 as SNEGSKA (reference sequence). For the CDR3, the DNA is TGCAGTGCTAGAGATTGGAGGGGATCGGCGCAGACCCAGTACTTC. Amino acid sequence: CSARDWRGSAQTQYF.

The chain combines TRBV7-6 with TRBJ2-1; D is possibly TRBD1 or TRBD2 (5 bases each). V was pared by 4 bases and J by 9 bases, with 19 bases between. CDR3 length: 15 amino acids. Germline V gene sequence: CDR1 SGHVS, CDR2 FNYEAQ. The chain's CDR3 is CASSSRDLTGGEQFF. DNA of the CDR3: TGTGCCAGCAGCTCCCGGGACCTCACAGGTGGTGAGCAGTTCTTC.

This clonotype was seen many times. V is TRBV6-1 and J is TRBJ2-1; D remains unclear. The CDR3 spans 11 residues. Germline-derived CDR1 and CDR2 are MNHNS and SASEGT. V was cut by 10 bases and J by 9 bases, with 13 bases left in between. DNA of the CDR3: TGTGCCACCTTCGGGTTTGGTGAGCAGTTCTTC. It codes for CATFGFGEQFF.

The chain couples TRBV6-6 to TRBJ1-2; 7 positions match TRBD1. This CDR3 comprises 13 residues. J was trimmed by 6 bases and V by 2 bases; bases with no gene match: 3. Germline lookup yields CDR1 MNHNY and CDR2 SVGAGI (reference sequence). CDR3 in DNA: TGTGCCAGCAGTTACAAAACAGGGGATGGCTACACCTTC. Protein product: CASSYKTGDGYTF.

The genes are TRBV7-9 and TRBJ2-1; D unclear. CDR1 is SEHNR and CDR2 is FQNEAQ in the germline V gene (reference sequence). This CDR3 comprises 14 residues. V was pared by 2 bases and J by 10 bases, with 15 bases between. Here the CDR3 reads CASSLSARRVEQFF. DNA of the CDR3: TGTGCCAGCAGCTTAAGTGCTCGTCGCGTGGAGCAGTTCTTC.

The chain employs TRBV7-6 and TRBJ1-2; a weak D match, TRBD1 (5 bases). Germline assignment: CDR1 SGHVS and CDR2 FNYEAQ. The V end was cut by 5 bases, the J end by 4 bases, with 17 bases between. The CDR3 has 15 amino acids. CDR3 DNA: TGTGCCAGCAGCGGATATAGTGGGGGAATCTATGGCTACACCTTC. Its translation: CASSGYSGGIYGYTF. The whole variable domain, filled in from reference TRBV7-6 and TRBJ1-2, reads GAGVSQSPRYKVTKRGQDVALRCDPISGHVSLYWYRQALGQGPEFLTYFNYEAQQDKSGLPNDRFSAERPEGSISTLTIQRTEQRDSAMYRCASSGYSGGIYGYTFGSGTRLTVV.

This clonotype showed up just a few times. The chain uses TRBV4-1 and TRBJ2-2; no clear D. The germline V gene has CDR1 MGHRA and CDR2 YSYEKL. V lost 1 base, J lost 5 bases, and 8 bases lay in between. CDR3 length: 14 residues. CDR3 in amino acids: CASSQVQPTGELFF. The CDR3 nucleotides are TGCGCCAGCAGCCAAGTTCAACCAACCGGGGAGCTGTTTTTT.

This clonotype has just a few counts. The chain is built from TRBV27 and TRBJ2-5; 9 bases map to TRBD2. Germline V lookup: CDR1 MNHEY, CDR2 SMNVEV (reference sequence). The junction had 17 bases not matched to a gene; V was cut back by 7 bases and J by 5 bases. This CDR3 contains 17 residues. The CDR3 is CASTPPHLAGLRETQYF. In DNA, the CDR3 is TGTGCCAGCACCCCTCCTCATCTAGCGGGGCTTCGTGAGACCCAGTACTTC.

V usage is TRBV12-3 or TRBV12-4 and J usage is TRBJ1-2; a possible D gene is TRBD1 (5 bases). V was pared by 2 bases and J by 1 base, with 26 bases between. The CDR3 length is 20 residues. The DNA of the CDR3 is TGTGCCAGCAGTTTATCATTCGGGGGTGTATGGCGTCCGTATAACTATGGCTACACCTTC. Translated, it gives CASSLSFGGVWRPYNYGYTF.

There are many counts of this clonotype. The rearrangement joins TRBV7-2 to TRBJ2-1, with TRBD2 identical over 7 bases. The CDR3 is 11 amino acids. V lost 6 bases, J lost 12 bases, and 5 bases stayed unmatched. Germline V gene lookup returns CDR1 SGHTA and CDR2 FQGNSA. Here the CDR3 reads CASRRGGVQFF. In DNA, the CDR3 is TGTGCCAGCAGACGCGGGGGTGTGCAGTTCTTC.

This clonotype was recorded only once. The chain combines TRBV6-2 or TRBV6-3 with TRBJ1-5; tentatively, D is TRBD1 (5 bases). Trimming cost V 5 bases and J 4 bases, with 12 bases left between them. Germline V lookup: CDR1 MNHEY, CDR2 SVGEGT. The CDR3 length is 14 residues. CDR3 in DNA: TGTGCCAGCAGTCCAGCCGGGGGGAATCAGCCCCAGCATTTT. This codes for CASSPAGGNQPQHF.

The chain links TRBV19 to TRBJ2-7; D possibly uses TRBD1 or TRBD2 (5 bases each). The CDR3 runs 14 residues. With 5 bases removed from V and 2 bases from J, the gap between germline ends came to 13 bases. CDR1 and CDR2 (germline): LNHDA, SQIVND (reference sequence). The CDR3 region has the DNA TGTGCCAGTAGTGCGTCCGGGACGGCCTACGAGCAGTACTTC. Translating gives CASSASGTAYEQYF.

As regards this clonotype: Given a much more abundant clone one base away, this may be a read error. In DNA form, the CDR3 reads TGTTCCAGCAGCTTAGGCGGGACAGGGACCTACGAGCAGTACTTC. It translates to CSSSLGGTGTYEQYF. The V gene is TRBV7-2, the J gene TRBJ2-7, with 9 bases fitting TRBD1. The CDR3 is 15 amino acids. CDR1 is SGHTA and CDR2 is FQGNSA in the germline V gene.

This clonotype came up once. This rearrangement joins TRBV6-8 to TRBJ2-1; maybe TRBD2 (6 bases). Germline V gene lookup returns CDR1 MNHGY and CDR2 SAAAGT. CDR3 size: 14 residues. V was clipped by 2 bases and J by 6 bases, with 11 bases between them. The CDR3 region is CASSYTLGGNEQFF. The CDR3, as DNA: TGTGCCAGCAGTTACACCTTGGGGGGCAATGAGCAGTTCTTC.

This clonotype was seen at least ten times. V and J are TRBV7-2 and TRBJ1-1, with TRBD1 matching over 9 bases. The CDR3 contains 14 residues. Looked up from germline, CDR1 is SGHTA and CDR2 is FQGNSA. V lost 7 bases and J lost 7; bases outside the gene matches: 10. CDR3 sequence reads: CASTSFGQGNEAFF. The DNA for the CDR3 is TGTGCCAGCACTTCGTTCGGACAGGGGAATGAAGCTTTCTTT.